This T cell receptor beta chain is from a study of siplizumab effects on memory and regulatory T cells. The CDR3 covers 16 residues. Trimming took 4 bases from V and 3 from J, leaving 18 bases between them. CDR1 SGDLS and CDR2 YYNGEE come from the germline V gene. Note on this clone: Its cognate antigen is unknown.

Study-level results: With siplizumab, mappable alloreactive CD4+ clones averaged 68.8% Treg-derived, versus about 29% in controls. No functional test confirmed suppression by proliferating siplizumab-culture Tregs. Sequences below about 10^-5 frequency were poorly captured. As a result, only a minor fraction of alloreactive clones mapped to unstimulated subsets.

Assaying covered some 10^5 TCR templates per sample. Clones were sequenced by immunoSEQ multiplex PCR, and TCRdb holds only the in-frame ones, with some missing. The sample contains about 100,000 clones, 91% of which appear only once. Sequenced input: CD4+ T cells sorted from blood. The clonotype was recovered from a human donor in good health. Some clones in this sample may be carry-over from other donors' samples. The rearrangement links TRBV9 to TRBJ2-3; tentative D call: TRBD2 (6 bases). CDR3 coding DNA: TGTGCCAGCAGCATTTCGGGAGAGTTGAGGACAGATACGCAGTATTTT. Encoded protein: CASSISGELRTDTQYF.